The 2 T cell receptor beta chains reported below all come from one sample, sequenced in a study of identical twins. TCRdb analysed the 5' RACE reads with MiXCR anew, one entry per CDR3 protein. The table shows about 220,000 distinct CDR3 sequences, with more than 6.5% occurring only once. These records were also assigned to another study, of yellow fever vaccine responses in identical twins.

The sample taken for sequencing was memory (CD45RO+) T cells sorted from blood. The source of these receptors is a woman aged 18-29 years in good health.

The chain couples TRBV16 to TRBJ2-2, with TRBD1 matching over 7 bases. Germline-derived CDR1 and CDR2 are KGHSY and FQNENV. This CDR3 region has 15 residues. Germline trimming cut 0 bases from V and 4 bases from J; bases unmatched to any gene: 2. CDR3 coding DNA: TGTGCCAGCAGCCAATCCGAGGGGGCCACCGGGGAGCTGTTTTTT. Protein product: CASSQSEGATGELFF. Combining the CDR3 with reference TRBV16 and TRBJ2-2 gives the whole variable domain GEEVAQTPKHLVRGEGQKAKLYCAPIKGHSYVFWYQQVLKNEFKFLISFQNENVFDETGMPKERFSAKCLPNSPCSLEIQATKLEDSAVYFCASSQSEGATGELFFGEGSRLTVL.

In this sample, this clonotype turned up many times. This chain links TRBV6-1 with TRBJ2-7; a weak D match, TRBD1 (6 bases). The CDR3 contains 13 residues. Germline CDR1 MNHNS, CDR2 SASEGT. With 5 bases removed from V and 4 bases from J, the gap between germline ends came to 12 bases. The CDR3 here is CASSQTGQYEQYF. The CDR3 DNA is TGTGCCAGCAGTCAAACAGGGCAGTACGAGCAGTACTTC.